These T cell receptor beta chains were read from a single sample in a study of early T cells in non-severe SARS-CoV-2 infection. One entry per CDR3 protein results from TCRdb running MiXCR on the 5' RACE reads. The top ten clones hold around a fifth of a sample with 40,000 to 50,000 distinct CDR3 sequences, around a tenth of them seen once. Sequenced material: whole blood. The receptors were sampled from an adult who was a healthcare worker with PCR-confirmed SARS-CoV-2 infection or an uninfected control (not recorded which). CDR3s include the opening cysteine and the closing phenylalanine or tryptophan. The D gene is left open where the match is weak. For some rows the clone size is stated as once, few or many, or as a class when expanded; others skip it.

v_gene: TRBV4-3; abundance: few; j_gene: TRBJ2-5; d_gene: NA; CDR3aa: CASSQGVGKETRYF; CDR3nt: TGCGCCAGCAGCCAAGGGGTAGGGAAAGAGACCCGGTACTTC
v_gene: TRBV11-2; abundance: few; j_gene: TRBJ2-2; d_gene: NA; CDR3aa: CASSLAGELFF; CDR3nt: TGTGCCAGCAGCTTAGCCGGGGAGCTGTTTTTT
v_gene: TRBV12-3/TRBV12-4; abundance: few; j_gene: TRBJ2-3; d_gene: NA; CDR3aa: CASTSQGGSADTQYF; CDR3nt: TGTGCCAGCACCTCGCAAGGCGGTAGCGCAGATACGCAGTATTTT
v_gene: TRBV11-3; abundance: NA; j_gene: TRBJ2-5; d_gene: NA; CDR3aa: CASSPGLTKFQETQYF; CDR3nt: TGTGCCAGCAGCCCAGGACTAACCAAATTCCAAGAGACCCAGTACTTC
v_gene: TRBV20-1; abundance: many; j_gene: TRBJ1-3; d_gene: TRBD1; CDR3aa: CSATRDRVSGNTIYF; CDR3nt: TGCAGTGCTACCCGGGACAGGGTATCTGGAAACACCATATATTTT
v_gene: TRBV6-2/TRBV6-3; abundance: many; j_gene: TRBJ2-3; d_gene: NA; CDR3aa: CASKGWEHETDTQYF; CDR3nt: TGTGCCAGCAAAGGGTGGGAGCATGAAACAGATACGCAGTATTTT
v_gene: TRBV20-1; abundance: many; j_gene: TRBJ2-3; d_gene: NA; CDR3aa: CSVLRATNGDTQYF; CDR3nt: TGCAGTGTTTTGAGGGCCACTAACGGAGATACGCAGTATTTT
v_gene: TRBV21-1; abundance: few; j_gene: TRBJ2-7; d_gene: NA; CDR3aa: CASSDWTVTYEQYF; CDR3nt: TGTGCCAGCAGCGACTGGACAGTCACCTACGAGCAGTACTTC
v_gene: TRBV10-3; abundance: many; j_gene: TRBJ1-5; d_gene: NA; CDR3aa: CAISVGDSNQPQHF; CDR3nt: TGTGCCATCAGTGTAGGGGATAGCAATCAGCCCCAGCATTTT
v_gene: TRBV7-9; abundance: many; j_gene: TRBJ2-1; d_gene: NA; CDR3aa: CASSFSGTGNNEQFF; CDR3nt: TGTGCCAGCAGCTTTAGCGGGACAGGGAACAATGAGCAGTTCTTC
v_gene: TRBV27; abundance: many; j_gene: TRBJ1-6; d_gene: NA; CDR3aa: CASSRTGFQTSPLHF; CDR3nt: TGTGCCAGCAGCCGCACAGGGTTTCAGACTTCACCCCTCCACTTT
v_gene: TRBV10-2; abundance: few; j_gene: TRBJ1-6; d_gene: NA; CDR3aa: CASTPGFGSPLHF; CDR3nt: TGCGCCAGCACTCCGGGTTTTGGTTCACCCCTCCACTTT
v_gene: TRBV7-2; abundance: few; j_gene: TRBJ2-1; d_gene: TRBD2; CDR3aa: CASSQVGTSYHPTNEQFF; CDR3nt: TGTGCCAGCAGCCAGGTGGGGACTAGCTATCACCCCACCAATGAGCAGTTCTTC
v_gene: TRBV9; abundance: NA; j_gene: TRBJ2-1; d_gene: TRBD2; CDR3aa: CASSLDLAGPPLF; CDR3nt: TGTGCCAGCAGCCTAGACCTAGCGGGGCCGCCGTTGTTC
v_gene: TRBV28; abundance: once; j_gene: TRBJ2-3; d_gene: NA; CDR3aa: CASSLGIEDTQYF; CDR3nt: TGTGCCAGCAGTTTAGGCATAGAAGATACGCAGTATTTT
v_gene: TRBV7-2; abundance: many; j_gene: TRBJ2-3; d_gene: TRBD1; CDR3aa: CASSWDRENTDTQYF; CDR3nt: TGTGCCAGCAGCTGGGACAGGGAAAACACAGATACGCAGTATTTT
v_gene: TRBV24-1; abundance: few; j_gene: TRBJ2-1; d_gene: TRBD1; CDR3aa: CATSDGDRATYNEQFF; CDR3nt: TGTGCCACCAGTGACGGCGACAGGGCCACCTACAATGAGCAGTTCTTC
v_gene: TRBV24-1; abundance: many; j_gene: TRBJ2-6; d_gene: NA; CDR3aa: CATRASGANVLTF; CDR3nt: TGTGCCACCAGGGCGTCTGGGGCCAACGTCCTGACTTTC
v_gene: TRBV7-2; abundance: few; j_gene: TRBJ2-3; d_gene: NA; CDR3aa: CASSLDGEDTQYF; CDR3nt: TGTGCCAGCAGCTTAGATGGGGAAGATACGCAGTATTTT
v_gene: TRBV28; abundance: many; j_gene: TRBJ2-1; d_gene: TRBD2; CDR3aa: CASSRPDGGLNEQFF; CDR3nt: TGTGCCAGCAGTAGGCCGGACGGGGGGTTGAATGAGCAGTTCTTC
v_gene: TRBV9; abundance: many; j_gene: TRBJ2-2; d_gene: TRBD2; CDR3aa: CASSASGGSTNTGELFF; CDR3nt: TGTGCCAGCAGCGCCTCGGGCGGGAGTACGAACACCGGGGAGCTGTTTTTT
v_gene: TRBV7-3; abundance: many; j_gene: TRBJ1-1; d_gene: TRBD1; CDR3aa: CASSRTGGWDTEAFF; CDR3nt: TGTGCCAGCAGCCGGACAGGGGGCTGGGACACTGAAGCTTTCTTT
v_gene: TRBV7-2; abundance: many; j_gene: TRBJ2-7; d_gene: NA; CDR3aa: CASSLEIGLEQYF; CDR3nt: TGTGCCAGCAGCTTAGAAATAGGCCTTGAGCAGTACTTC